These T cell receptor beta chains were read from a single sample in a study of graft-versus-host responses after intestinal transplantation. The antigens for these receptors are not known. Assay used: immunoSEQ multiplex PCR; TCRdb lists only in-frame clones, some missing. The table includes around 110,000 clones, 75% to 95% detected once. The specimen was unstimulated CD4+ T cells sorted from spleen or lymph node cells, collected before intestinal transplant. These receptors came from a human donor who received an intestinal transplant. CDR3s include the opening cysteine and the closing phenylalanine or tryptophan. D genes are given only for firm matches. Expanded clones are given a class, and other clones once, few, many or no size at all.

TRBV6-5,TRBJ2-1,.,.,TGTGCCAGCACGAGGGGAGGTGAGCAGTTCTTC,CASTRGGEQFF
TRBV30,TRBJ2-7,.,TRBD2,TGTGCCTGGAGGGGGGGGATCTCCTACGAGCAGTACTTC,CAWRGGISYEQYF
TRBV29-1,TRBJ1-2,.,TRBD1,TGCAGCGCCGACAGGGCAAACTATGGCTACACCTTC,CSADRANYGYTF
TRBV7-2,TRBJ2-1,.,.,TGTGCCAGCAGCTTAGCCGTAGCAGCATTGCCCTACAATGAGCAGTTCTTC,CASSLAVAALPYNEQFF
TRBV29-1,TRBJ1-2,.,TRBD1,TGCAGCGTTGATGGGGACAGGGGGAATGGCTACACCTTC,CSVDGDRGNGYTF
TRBV7-8,TRBJ1-1,.,.,TGTGCCAGCAGCACCAGGGTGAACACTGAAGCTTTCTTT,CASSTRVNTEAFF
TRBV27,TRBJ2-3,.,TRBD1,TGTGCCAGCAGTTTATTGGGCAGGGGGCATAGCACAGATACGCAGTATTTT,CASSLLGRGHSTDTQYF
TRBV2,TRBJ2-3,.,TRBD2,TGTGCCAGCAGAGTGACTAGCGGGGCGGATACGCAGTATTTT,CASRVTSGADTQYF
TRBV27,TRBJ1-3,.,.,TGTGCCAGCAGACCGTTGGGGGGGTCCGGAAACACCATATATTTT,CASRPLGGSGNTIYF
TRBV10-1,TRBJ2-1,.,TRBD2,TGCGCCAGCAGTGAGCAGACTAGCGGGAGCTTTGAGCAGTTCTTC,CASSEQTSGSFEQFF
TRBV30,TRBJ2-7,.,TRBD2,TGTGCCTGGAGTTGGACTAGCGGGAGGGGGTCCTACGAGCAGTACTTC,CAWSWTSGRGSYEQYF
TRBV4-3,TRBJ2-2,.,TRBD2,TGCGCCAGCAGCCAAAACGCGGCGGGGGGAACCGGGGAGCTGTTTTTT,CASSQNAAGGTGELFF
TRBV18,TRBJ1-1,.,TRBD1,TGTGCCAGCTCCGGGACAGGGGTGTTCACTGAAGCTTTCTTT,CASSGTGVFTEAFF
TRBV7-6,TRBJ1-2,.,TRBD1,TGTGCCAGCAGCTTAGGAGCGGGGACAGGTCTCTATGGCTACACCTTC,CASSLGAGTGLYGYTF
TRBV5-1,TRBJ2-6,.,.,TGCGCCAGCAGCTTGGCTACGGGGGCTGGGGCCAACGTCCTGACTTTC,CASSLATGAGANVLTF
TRBV4-1,TRBJ2-2,once,TRBD2,TGCGCCAGCAGCCAAGCAATAATCGGCGGGAGGGCCGGGAACGGGGAGCTGTTTTTT,CASSQAIIGGRAGNGELFF
TRBV6-1,TRBJ2-5,.,.,TGTGCCAGCAGGGCTCCGGCCAGGGCCGAGACCCAGTACTTC,CASRAPARAETQYF
TRBV27,TRBJ2-4,once,TRBD1,TGTGCCAGCAGTTTATGGGGGACAGGGGTGACCAAAAACATTCAGTACTTC,CASSLWGTGVTKNIQYF
TRBV28,TRBJ1-3,.,TRBD1,TGTGCCAGCAGTTTGCGGACAGGCGTCTCTGGAAACACCATATATTTT,CASSLRTGVSGNTIYF
TRBV6-5,TRBJ1-2,.,TRBD1,TGTGCCAGCAGTTACTTGGACAGGGTATATTATGGCTACACCTTC,CASSYLDRVYYGYTF
TRBV6-5,TRBJ2-5,.,.,TGTGCCAGCAGTTACGGGCTGGCCCCACAAGAGACCCAGTACTTC,CASSYGLAPQETQYF
TRBV12-5,TRBJ2-3,.,.,TGTGCTAGTGGTTTGCAGGTTAGCACAGATACGCAGTATTTT,CASGLQVSTDTQYF
TRBV27,TRBJ2-2,.,TRBD1,TGTGCCAGCAGCCTCCAGGGGGCAAACACCGGGGAGCTGTTTTTT,CASSLQGANTGELFF
TRBV11-2,TRBJ2-5,.,TRBD1,TGTGCCAGCAGCTCACCCTATGGGACAGGGCAACAAGAGACCCAGTACTTC,CASSSPYGTGQQETQYF
TRBV12-5,TRBJ2-7,.,TRBD1,TGTGCTAGTGGTTGGACAGGCCACTACGAGCAGTACTTC,CASGWTGHYEQYF